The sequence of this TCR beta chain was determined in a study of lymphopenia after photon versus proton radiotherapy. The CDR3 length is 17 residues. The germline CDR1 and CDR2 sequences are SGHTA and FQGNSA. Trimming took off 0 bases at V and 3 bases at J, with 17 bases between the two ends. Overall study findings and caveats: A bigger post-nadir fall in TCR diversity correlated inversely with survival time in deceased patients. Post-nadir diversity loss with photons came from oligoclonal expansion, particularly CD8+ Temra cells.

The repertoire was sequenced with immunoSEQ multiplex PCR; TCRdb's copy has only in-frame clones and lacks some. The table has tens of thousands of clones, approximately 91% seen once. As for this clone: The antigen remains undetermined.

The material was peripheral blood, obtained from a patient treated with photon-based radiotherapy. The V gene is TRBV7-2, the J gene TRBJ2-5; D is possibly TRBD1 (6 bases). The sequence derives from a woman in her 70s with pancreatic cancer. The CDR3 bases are TGTGCCAGCAGCTTAGCGGGAAGGGGGATCATGAAAGAGACCCAGTACTTC. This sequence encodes CASSLAGRGIMKETQYF.